This entry is about one T cell receptor beta chain. Its recognized antigen is unknown. For this mouse receptor, gene names and germline sequences are murine. The read ends 1 residue shy of where the CDR3 ends; the end is completed using the germline J gene. The library was generated by the immunoSEQ multiplex PCR assay. TCRbeta CDR3 sequencing was performed at survey depth by Adaptive Biotechnologies, and CDR3 sequences, V/J genes, productive frequency and template counts were reported. Amplification of TCR beta CDR3 regions was performed from genomic DNA rather than from RNA. The authors' analysis ran thus. Pairwise repertoire overlap between tissues was quantified with Jensen-Shannon divergence, where 1 means complete divergence and 0 identical. Tissues were clustered by single-linkage agglomerative hierarchical clustering of pairwise JSD values and displayed as dendrograms. GLIPH2 was run on all patient samples with simulation_depth 1000, kmer_min_depth 3 and cdr3_length_cutoff 8, and groups with more than two unique CDR3s were retained. A standardized tissue-overlap score was calculated by extrapolating Jaccard GLIPH-group overlap across patients to a standard repertoire size of 1000 clones. Linear mixed-effect models, with tissue as a fixed effect and individual as a random effect, were used to test how diversity related to clinical or experimental variables. Imported from immuneACCESS, the table was reduced by TCRdb to in-frame sequences with V and J called. These copies leave out some clones; in studies compared against another copy, an unresolved V gene accounts for under half, and the cause of the remainder is not known. V, J and clone size are taken as reported in that table, and D and trimming were inferred from the DNA itself. Here the sample has 4,000 to 4,500 clones; 59% occur a single time. The ten largest clonotypes hold about 30% of the sample.

This record belongs to a study of tissue T cells after allogeneic stem cell transplantation (dated by TCRdb to between 2021 and 2024). Looking at the study overall: The study profiled TCR beta repertoires in many tissues obtained from research autopsies of patients with and without GVHD, and also in mouse models of GVHD. The human arm was a prospective observational study without blinding or randomization.

Overall study results and their limits: In both patients and mice, only a limited portion of the TCR repertoire detected in tissues was captured by blood and spleen T cells. Within patients, how anatomically similar tissues were was a major factor shaping TCR repertoire composition, regardless of disease or transplant status. Only a few T cell clones appeared in more than one patient, yet motif-based clustering showed tissue-specific repertoire signatures that were shared between patients. The study did not determine which tissue TCRs were alloreactive or antigen-specific, and some clones might have been persisting host cells. Sampling depth was acknowledged as a limitation, and the patient cohort was both small and clinically heterogeneous.

The time point label on this specimen signifies: mouse harvest day 7 after allogeneic transplant. Each mouse graft, delivered by tail vein injection, combined 10^6 splenic CD5+ T cells with 10^7 T-cell-depleted bone marrow cells. To model GVHD in mice, a major MHC-mismatch B6 (H2b) into BALB/c (H2d) model was used, and tissues were profiled at day 7 or 14. Mouse tissues and retro-orbital blood were harvested on day 7 or 14 post-transplant using separate sterile tools per animal; livers were flushed beforehand. Before genomic DNA isolation with the DNeasy Blood & Tissue Kit, mouse tissues were minced with razor blades in buffered saline. Germline trimming: 2 bases from V, 7 bases from J; junction bases outside gene matches: 4. Its CDR3 holds 13 amino acids, cysteine through phenylalanine. Part of the CDR3 DNA is given, 36 bases translated from base 1. CDR1 SGHSN and CDR2 HYEKVE are derived from the germline V gene.

The rearrangement combines TRBV12-1 with TRBJ2-5, with 8 middle bases fitting TRBD2. The sequence derives from a female BALB/c mouse given C57BL/6 T cells with graft-versus-host disease after an allogeneic hematopoietic cell transplant. Sequencing was done on a sample of spleen. CDR3 protein: CASSRGGGHTQYF. The CDR3 bases that were read are TGTGCCAGCTCTCGAGGGGGGGGCCACACCCAGTAC.